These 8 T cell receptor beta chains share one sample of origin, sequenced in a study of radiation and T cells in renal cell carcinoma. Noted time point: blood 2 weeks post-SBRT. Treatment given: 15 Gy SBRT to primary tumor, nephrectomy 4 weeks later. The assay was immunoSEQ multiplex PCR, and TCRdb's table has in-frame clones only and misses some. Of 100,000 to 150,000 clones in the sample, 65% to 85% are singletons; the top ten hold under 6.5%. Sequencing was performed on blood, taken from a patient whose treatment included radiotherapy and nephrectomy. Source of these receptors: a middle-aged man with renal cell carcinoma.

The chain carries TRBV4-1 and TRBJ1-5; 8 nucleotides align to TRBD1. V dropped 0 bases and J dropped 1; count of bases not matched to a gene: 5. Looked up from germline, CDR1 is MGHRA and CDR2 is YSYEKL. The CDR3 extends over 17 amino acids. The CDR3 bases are TGCGCCAGCAGCCAAGATTGGCAGGGGGCGAGCAATCAGCCCCAGCATTTT. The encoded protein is CASSQDWQGASNQPQHF.

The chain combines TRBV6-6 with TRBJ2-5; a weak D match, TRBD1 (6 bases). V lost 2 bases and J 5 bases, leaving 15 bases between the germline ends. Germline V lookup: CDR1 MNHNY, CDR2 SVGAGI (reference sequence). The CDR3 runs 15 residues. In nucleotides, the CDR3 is TGTGCCAGCAGTTACCGAGCACAGGGCACGGAGACCCAGTACTTC. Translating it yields CASSYRAQGTETQYF.

The CDR3 region has the DNA TGTGCCAGCAGTTTATTCCTGGACAGGGGGAATCAGCCCCAGCATTTT. Its translation is CASSLFLDRGNQPQHF. The rearrangement joins TRBV28 to TRBJ1-5; 10 nucleotides match TRBD1. V gave up 1 base and J gave up 4 bases; unmatched junction bases: 4. The length of the CDR3 is 16 residues. Germline V CDR1 and CDR2: MDHEN, SYDVKM.

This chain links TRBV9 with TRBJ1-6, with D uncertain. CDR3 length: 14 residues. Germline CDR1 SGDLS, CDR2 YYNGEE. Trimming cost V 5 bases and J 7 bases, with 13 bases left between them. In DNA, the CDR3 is TGTGCCAGCAGTGGCCGAGGCCCAAATTCACCCCTCCACTTT. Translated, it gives CASSGRGPNSPLHF.

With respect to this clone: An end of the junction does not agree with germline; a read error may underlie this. The CDR3 DNA follows: TGTGCTAGCAGCCTAGGTCAGGGGTCCGGGGAGCTGTTTTTT. Translation gives CASSLGQGSGELFF. This chain joins TRBV7-7 and TRBJ2-2, with D tentatively TRBD1 (6 bases). The germline V gene encodes CDR1 SSHAT and CDR2 FNYEAQ (reference sequence). CDR3 size: 14 residues.

The CDR3 coding sequence is TGTGCCAGAGCCGCTAGGTCCGACACCGGGGAGCTGTTTTTT. It translates to CARAARSDTGELFF. The rearrangement links TRBV19 to TRBJ2-2; D not resolved. Trimming shortened V by 9 bases and J by 3 bases, and 14 bases separated the two germline ends. The germline V gene has CDR1 LNHDA and CDR2 SQIVND (reference sequence). The CDR3 has 14 residues.

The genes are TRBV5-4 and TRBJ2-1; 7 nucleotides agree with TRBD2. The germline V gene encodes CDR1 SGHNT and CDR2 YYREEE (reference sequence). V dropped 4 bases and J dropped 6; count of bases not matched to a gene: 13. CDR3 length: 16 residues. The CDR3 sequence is CASSKQGLVPGNEQFF. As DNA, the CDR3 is TGTGCCAGCAGCAAGCAAGGACTAGTACCCGGCAATGAGCAGTTCTTC.

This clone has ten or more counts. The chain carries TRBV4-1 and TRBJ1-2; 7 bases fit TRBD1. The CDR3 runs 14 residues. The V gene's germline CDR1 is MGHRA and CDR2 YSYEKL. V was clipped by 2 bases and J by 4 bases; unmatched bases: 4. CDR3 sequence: CASSQQGVAYGYTF. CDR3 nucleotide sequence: TGCGCCAGCAGCCAACAGGGGGTCGCCTATGGCTACACCTTC.